The 30 T cell receptor beta chains below all came from one sample that was sequenced in a study of low-dose radiotherapy and immunotherapy resistance in tumors. The sample's time point: before trial treatment. Alpha- and beta-chain coverage of first-strand cDNA came from TRAV- and TRBV-specific primers. TCRs underwent approximately 20 PCR cycles of amplification with a constant-region primer and V-primer adapter. TCRdb fed the reads into MiXCR, producing one record per CDR3 protein. The table includes 65,000 to 100,000 distinct CDR3 sequences, 18% detected once. Sequenced here: PBMCs, sampled before treatment. Receptor source: a male donor with prostate cancer.

This clonotype was counted ten times or more. This chain connects TRBV20-1 to TRBJ2-1, with a possible D match to TRBD2 (5 bases). The CDR3 is 15 residues long. From germline, CDR1 is DFQATT and CDR2 SNEGSKA (reference sequence). V was trimmed by 6 bases and J by 3 bases, leaving 18 bases between them. CDR3 nucleotides: TGCAGTGCCAACGGGCCGGGGAGATACTACAATGAGCAGTTCTTC. It encodes CSANGPGRYYNEQFF.

This clonotype was observed many times. The chain links TRBV5-1 to TRBJ2-1; 12 bases agree with TRBD2. The CDR3 spans 16 residues. The germline CDR1 and CDR2 sequences are SGHRS and YFSETQ. Germline trimming cut 2 bases from V and 3 bases from J; bases unmatched to any gene: 3. The CDR3 DNA sequence: TGCGCCAGCAGCTTTGGACTAGCGGGGATCTACAATGAGCAGTTCTTC. It specifies CASSFGLAGIYNEQFF.

In regard to this clonotype: This likely stems from a read error, as it lies one base from a far larger clone. The J gene is TRBJ2-2, the V gene TRBV7-6; 8 positions match TRBD2. This CDR3 spans 16 amino acids. The germline CDR1 and CDR2 sequences are SGHVS and FNYEAQ. The CDR3 spells CASSSRTSTNTRELFF. The CDR3 DNA follows: TGTGCCAGCAGCTCCCGGACTAGCACGAACACCAGGGAGCTGTTTTTT.

The chain has TRBV6-2 or TRBV6-3 and TRBJ2-6, with 9 bases lining up with TRBD1. The ends lost 8 bases at V and 0 bases at J; junction bases unmatched: 17. The CDR3 consists of 20 residues. Germline assignment: CDR1 MNHEY and CDR2 SVGEGT. The CDR3 spells CASAIFLPGQGSSGANVLTF. CDR3 coding DNA: TGTGCCAGCGCGATTTTTCTCCCGGGACAGGGATCCTCTGGGGCCAACGTCCTGACTTTC.

At least ten counts were recorded for this clonotype. The chain uses TRBV15 and TRBJ1-5; D remains unclear. Germline CDR1 is LNHNV and CDR2 is YYDKDF (reference sequence). Trimming stripped 0 bases from V and 7 bases from J, with 10 bases between. There are 14 residues in the CDR3. Written as DNA, the CDR3 is TGTGCCACCAGCAGAGATATAGGCTTACAGCCCCAGCATTTT. Its protein is CATSRDIGLQPQHF. Full variable domain (outside the CDR3, taken from reference TRBV15 and TRBJ1-5): DAMVIQNPRYQVTQFGKPVTLSCSQTLNHNVMYWYQQKSSQAPKLLFHYYDKDFNNEADTPDNFQSRRPNTSFCFLDIRSPGLGDTAMYLCATSRDIGLQPQHFGDGTRLSIL.

In regard to this clonotype: A far more abundant clone sits one base away, making this likely a read error. J is TRBJ2-7 and V is TRBV6-5; D is ambiguous. V was trimmed by 6 bases and J by 7 bases, leaving 16 bases between them. This CDR3 contains 13 residues. Germline lookup yields CDR1 MNHEY and CDR2 SVGAGI. The CDR3 here is CASSRSLHNEQYF. The CDR3 DNA follows: TGTGCCAGCAGCAGGTCCCTACACAATGAGCAGTACTTC.

This clonotype was seen repeatedly, ten times or more. The chain's CDR3 is CASRTSGALNTEAFF. CDR3 bases: TGTGCCAGCAGGACTTCAGGGGCGCTGAACACTGAAGCTTTCTTT. V usage is TRBV2 and J usage is TRBJ1-1; possible D gene TRBD1, 6 bases. Per the germline V gene, CDR1 is SNHLY and CDR2 is FYNNEI. The germline V and J ends were trimmed by 6 bases and 0 bases, with 14 bases remaining between them. This CDR3 comprises 15 residues.

V gene TRBV6-2 or TRBV6-3 combines with J gene TRBJ1-1, with 7 bases that match TRBD1. The V gene end was trimmed by 6 bases and the J gene end by 5 bases; junction bases not matched to a gene: 9. The CDR3 contains 14 residues. The V gene's germline CDR1 is MNHEY and CDR2 SVGEGT. The CDR3 protein is CASSSQGGKTEAFF. In DNA form, the CDR3 reads TGTGCCAGCAGCAGCCAGGGGGGTAAGACTGAAGCTTTCTTT.

The chain links TRBV27 to TRBJ2-2, with D possibly TRBD1 on 5 matching bases. The germline V and J ends were trimmed by 7 bases and 0 bases, with 9 bases remaining between them. This CDR3 has 14 residues. Germline CDR1 and CDR2: MNHEY and SMNVEV (reference sequence). DNA of the CDR3: TGTGCCAGCACCACAGGATCGAACACCGGGGAGCTGTTTTTT. This sequence encodes CASTTGSNTGELFF.

The chain combines TRBV5-1 with TRBJ1-1; D might be TRBD1 (5 bases). V gave up 5 bases and J gave up 6 bases, with 20 bases separating them. The CDR3 contains 15 residues. CDR1 is SGHRS and CDR2 is YFSETQ in the germline V gene. CDR3 nucleotide sequence: TGCGCCAGCAGTGTGGACGGGCGATGGGGCTCTGAAGCTTTCTTT. It encodes CASSVDGRWGSEAFF.

This clonotype came up many times. J is TRBJ2-7 and V is TRBV5-4; 14 positions agree with TRBD2. This CDR3 contains 16 residues. Germline-derived CDR1 and CDR2 are SGHNT and YYREEE (reference sequence). After removal of 3 bases from V and 2 bases from J, the junction contained 4 bases not matched to a gene. Here the CDR3 reads CASSSWTSGGTYEQYF. The CDR3 bases are TGTGCCAGCAGCTCCTGGACTAGCGGGGGGACCTACGAGCAGTACTTC.

The rearrangement links TRBV10-1 to TRBJ1-1; a weak D match, TRBD1 (6 bases). This CDR3 has 16 amino acids. The germline gives CDR1 WNHNN, CDR2 SYGVQD (reference sequence). V lost 0 bases to trimming and J lost 5 bases, with 16 bases between them. CDR3 in DNA: TGCGCCAGCAGTGAGTCTAAGTGGGGAAGGGGGACTGAAGCTTTCTTT. Its translation is CASSESKWGRGTEAFF.

This sequence joins TRBV19 and TRBJ2-1, with a weak D call TRBD2 (7 bases). Germline V gene lookup returns CDR1 LNHDA and CDR2 SQIVND (reference sequence). The CDR3 covers 18 residues. V lost 2 bases and J 2 bases, leaving 19 bases between the germline ends. The CDR3 DNA follows: TGTGCCAGTAGTATATTGAGGGGGGGGTTCCCCCCCTACAATGAGCAGTTCTTC. Translation: CASSILRGGFPPYNEQFF.

The genes are TRBV5-1 and TRBJ2-5; D remains ambiguous. Deletions cut 0 bases from V and 5 bases from J, with 11 bases between. Looked up from germline, CDR1 is SGHRS and CDR2 is YFSETQ. This CDR3 region has 14 residues. This CDR3 is CASSLAVGEETQYF. The CDR3 nucleotides read TGCGCCAGCAGCTTGGCTGTAGGAGAGGAGACCCAGTACTTC.

With regard to this clonotype: A read error may be the cause here, since a much bigger clone is one base away. CDR3: CASSSQRDSPLHF. CDR3 bases: TGTGCCAGCAGCTCACAGCGAGATTCACCCCTCCACTTT. The chain combines TRBV7-9 with TRBJ1-6; D remains unclear. V lost 4 bases and J 8 bases, leaving 9 bases between the germline ends. Germline CDR1 SEHNR, CDR2 FQNEAQ (reference sequence). This CDR3 has 13 residues. Filled out from reference TRBV7-9 and TRBJ1-6, the complete variable domain reads DTGVSQNPRHKITKRGQNVTFRCDPISEHNRLYWYRQTLGQGPEFLTYFQNEAQLEKSRLLSDRFSAERPKGSFSTLEIQRTEQGDSAMYLCASSSQRDSPLHFGNGTRLTVT.

As for this clonotype: A read error may explain this, as a much larger clone is one base away. The chain couples TRBV2 to TRBJ2-2, with D possibly being TRBD1 or TRBD2 (5 bases each). V was clipped by 6 bases and J by 5 bases, with 13 bases between them. CDR3 length: 14 amino acids. Looked up from germline, CDR1 is SNHLY and CDR2 is FYNNEI. The CDR3 spells CASSRGSRTGELFF. The CDR3 DNA sequence: TGTGCCAGCAGCCGGGGCTCGAGAACCGGGGAGCTGTTTTTT.

This clonotype was observed a few times. The chain joins TRBV7-9 to TRBJ2-3; D not resolved. Germline CDR1 SEHNR, CDR2 FQNEAQ (reference sequence). This CDR3 region has 13 residues. Trimming shortened V by 1 base and J by 6 bases, and 8 bases separated the two germline ends. The CDR3 DNA sequence: TGTGCCAGCAGCTTAGGCTTGGGGGATACGCAGTATTTT. It translates to CASSLGLGDTQYF.

V usage is TRBV2 and J usage is TRBJ2-2; D gene uncertain. The CDR3 totals 16 residues. The germline gives CDR1 SNHLY, CDR2 FYNNEI. V was cut by 5 bases and J by 2 bases, with 15 bases left in between. This CDR3 is CASSLPAKYNTGELFF. Here the CDR3 DNA reads TGTGCCAGCAGTCTGCCGGCGAAATACAACACCGGGGAGCTGTTTTTT.

Many counts were recorded for this clonotype. The chain has TRBV12-3 or TRBV12-4 and TRBJ1-2; 8 nucleotides agree with TRBD1. The J segment lost 4 bases and the V segment lost 6 bases, leaving 4 bases of the junction unmatched. This CDR3 region has 13 residues. The CDR3 DNA follows: TGTGCCAGCAGGGACAGGGACCTCTATGGCTACACCTTC. Protein: CASRDRDLYGYTF.

The chain employs TRBV29-1 and TRBJ2-5, with a tentative D call TRBD1 (6 bases). Per the germline V gene, CDR1 is SQVTM and CDR2 is ANQGSEA. The CDR3 runs 15 residues. With 1 base removed from V and 4 bases from J, the gap between germline ends came to 16 bases. This CDR3 is CSVEAGTLQGETQYF. The CDR3 DNA is TGCAGCGTTGAAGCAGGGACACTGCAGGGAGAGACCCAGTACTTC.

About this clonotype: This probably arose from a read error, given a far larger clone one base away. V usage is TRBV29-1 and J usage is TRBJ2-5; 9 bases are shared with TRBD2. The CDR3 covers 15 residues. The trim removed 6 bases at V and 11 bases at J, leaving 19 bases unmatched. The germline V gene encodes CDR1 SQVTM and CDR2 ANQGSEA. For the CDR3, the DNA is TGCAGCGTGACCCCTCTAGCGGGGTATGGCAATGAGCAGTACTTC. It specifies CSVTPLAGYGNEQYF.

In this sample, this clonotype turned up many times. This chain uses TRBV20-1 with TRBJ2-3, with D perhaps given as TRBD1 or TRBD2 (6 bases each). From germline, CDR1 is DFQATT and CDR2 SNEGSKA (reference sequence). The CDR3 has 17 residues. Trimming left V 5 bases short and J 2 bases short, with 23 bases between. CDR3 in DNA: TGCAGTGCTGATAAGCGGAGGGGGAGTTTCCTCACAGATACGCAGTATTTT. Encoded protein: CSADKRRGSFLTDTQYF.

This clonotype was seen repeatedly, ten times or more. This sequence joins TRBV9 and TRBJ2-7; 8 nucleotides align to TRBD2. Germline V gene lookup returns CDR1 SGDLS and CDR2 YYNGEE. The CDR3 loop spans 14 amino acids. V lost 2 bases, J lost 0 bases, and 1 base stayed unmatched. The CDR3 region is CASSVGLASYEQYF. CDR3 DNA sequence: TGTGCCAGCAGCGTCGGACTAGCCTCCTACGAGCAGTACTTC.

The V gene is TRBV6-2 or TRBV6-3, the J gene TRBJ2-5; D is possibly TRBD1 or TRBD2 (5 bases each). Between the trimmed V and J ends, which lost 5 bases and 5 bases, there was a span of 15 bases. This CDR3 region has 14 residues. The V gene's germline CDR1 is MNHEY and CDR2 SVGEGT. This chain's CDR3 is CASSTGDLKETQYF. CDR3 sequence (DNA): TGTGCCAGCAGTACCGGGGACCTAAAGGAGACCCAGTACTTC.

This clonotype has a count of ten or more. This sequence joins TRBV29-1 and TRBJ2-3; TRBD1 might be the D (6 bases). This CDR3 has 13 amino acids. Germline loops: CDR1 SQVTM, CDR2 ANQGSEA. Trimming shortened V by 6 bases and J by 0 bases, and 10 bases separated the two germline ends. Here the CDR3 DNA reads TGCAGCGTCAACAGGGACAGCACAGATACGCAGTATTTT. It codes for CSVNRDSTDTQYF.

In its sample, this clonotype was seen many times. The V call is TRBV2, the J call TRBJ2-3; TRBD1 agrees at 9 bases. Germline V lookup: CDR1 SNHLY, CDR2 FYNNEI. Trimming took 1 base from V and 4 from J; bases not matched to a gene: 6. The CDR3 has 16 amino acids. CDR3 nucleotides: TGTGCCAGCAGTGAAGTGTTAGGACAGGGGCCAGATACGCAGTATTTT. This translates into CASSEVLGQGPDTQYF.

There are many counts of this clonotype. At one end, the junction sequence differs from germline, possibly due to a read error. V and J are TRBV7-9 and TRBJ2-6; the D is unclear. The CDR3 totals 16 residues. Germline loops: CDR1 SEHNR, CDR2 FQNEAQ (reference sequence). This chain's CDR3 is CASSPSPTSGANVLTF. The CDR3 DNA sequence: TGCGCCAGCAGCCCCAGCCCGACCTCTGGGGCCAACGTCCTGACTTTC.

This clonotype was seen repeatedly, ten times or more. The V and J genes are TRBV11-2 and TRBJ1-5; 10 nucleotides line up with TRBD1. The CDR3 consists of 14 residues. J was trimmed by 6 bases and V by 5 bases; bases with no gene match: 4. Germline V CDR1 and CDR2: SGHAT, FQNNGV. This CDR3 reads CASSPGTGAQPQHF. CDR3 coding DNA: TGTGCCAGCAGCCCCGGGACAGGGGCTCAGCCCCAGCATTTT.

This clonotype was picked up many times. The chain employs TRBV2 and TRBJ2-3, with unresolved D. V lost 6 bases to trimming and J lost 2 bases, with 12 bases between them. There are 14 residues in the CDR3. The germline V gene has CDR1 SNHLY and CDR2 FYNNEI. For the CDR3, the DNA is TGTGCCAGCAGCGGATGGGGTAACACAGATACGCAGTATTTT. Amino acid sequence: CASSGWGNTDTQYF.

This clonotype was seen at least ten times. The genes are TRBV29-1 and TRBJ2-1; D remains unclear. The CDR3 contains 13 residues. V shed 6 bases and J shed 0 bases, with 9 bases lying between them. Germline V gives CDR1 SQVTM, CDR2 ANQGSEA. The CDR3 coding sequence is TGCAGCGTAGTCAGAGGCTCCTACAATGAGCAGTTCTTC. This translates into CSVVRGSYNEQFF.